Listed below are T cell receptor beta chains from one sample, sequenced in a study of cytomegalovirus exposure and HLA in healthy donors. Produced via immunoSEQ multiplex PCR; TCRdb's table is partial and in-frame only. Seen here are about 120,000 clones, around 79% observed once, and the top ten hold around 1.5%. The specimen sequenced was PBMCs. These receptors originate from a woman younger than 30 in good health and CMV-seronegative. Both conserved end residues are part of each CDR3. A D gene is named only where the DNA matches it firmly. Rows may omit the clone size; those that give it use once, few, many or a size class.

size: .
D: .
J: TRBJ1-1
V: TRBV11-2
DNA: TGTGCCAGCAGCTTCGGGGGTGGTGGTGAAGCTTTCTTT
CDR3: CASSFGGGGEAFF

size: .
D: .
J: TRBJ1-5
V: TRBV5-1
DNA: TGCGCCAGCAGCTTAAACCCGAGGGCCTACAATCAGCCCCAGCATTTT
CDR3: CASSLNPRAYNQPQHF

size: .
D: .
J: TRBJ2-1
V: TRBV29-1
DNA: TGCAGCGGGACGACAGATTCCTACAATGAGCAGTTCTTC
CDR3: CSGTTDSYNEQFF

size: few
D: TRBD2
J: TRBJ2-7
V: TRBV27
DNA: TGTGCCAGCAGCCCACTAGCGGGTAGCGAGCAGTACTTC
CDR3: CASSPLAGSEQYF

size: .
D: .
J: TRBJ1-3
V: TRBV5-1
DNA: TGCGCCAGCGTGGGCTACTCTGGAAACACCATATATTTT
CDR3: CASVGYSGNTIYF

size: .
D: .
J: TRBJ2-1
V: TRBV27
DNA: TGTGCCAGCACCCCGGGCTCCCTCTCAGGGGAGCAGTTCTTC
CDR3: CASTPGSLSGEQFF

size: .
D: TRBD1
J: TRBJ1-2
V: TRBV7-9
DNA: TGTGCCAGCAGCCCTACAAACAGGGGGAACTATGGCTACACCTTC
CDR3: CASSPTNRGNYGYTF

size: .
D: TRBD2
J: TRBJ2-2
V: TRBV9
DNA: TGTGCCAGCACAACTAGCGGGACTAACACCGGGGAGCTGTTTTTT
CDR3: CASTTSGTNTGELFF

size: .
D: .
J: TRBJ1-6
V: TRBV6-5
DNA: TGTGCCAGCAGTTACTTCCGTCGCGCACGTAATTCACCCCTCCACTTT
CDR3: CASSYFRRARNSPLHF

size: .
D: TRBD1
J: TRBJ1-5
V: TRBV6-6
DNA: TGTGCCAGCAGTTTTAGGGACAGTAGCAATCAGCCCCAGCATTTT
CDR3: CASSFRDSSNQPQHF

size: .
D: .
J: TRBJ2-4
V: TRBV6-5
DNA: TGTGCCACCCGAAGTGACCGAGGTCAATATGGCATTCAGTACTTC
CDR3: CATRSDRGQYGIQYF

size: .
D: .
J: TRBJ1-5
V: TRBV19
DNA: TGTGCCAGTGATGACAGCCCAACGGGTCGCAATCAGCCCCAGCATTTT
CDR3: CASDDSPTGRNQPQHF

size: .
D: .
J: TRBJ1-1
V: TRBV18
DNA: TGTGCCAGCTCACCAATTATGGTGAAGGGGATGAACACTGAAGCTTTCTTT
CDR3: CASSPIMVKGMNTEAFF

size: .
D: .
J: TRBJ2-7
V: TRBV5-1
DNA: TGCGCCAGCAGCTCGACCCGGACAGCGGGACCTCTCCGGGTCTACGAGCAGTACTTC
CDR3: CASSSTRTAGPLRVYEQYF

size: .
D: TRBD2
J: TRBJ2-1
V: TRBV4-3
DNA: TGCGCCAGCAGCCAAGATCCAGCGGGGGGTTACAATGAGCAGTTCTTC
CDR3: CASSQDPAGGYNEQFF

size: .
D: .
J: TRBJ2-7
V: TRBV11-2
DNA: TGTGCCAGCAGCTCCGGGTCTTTCTACGAGCAGTACTTC
CDR3: CASSSGSFYEQYF

size: once
D: TRBD1
J: TRBJ1-1
V: TRBV4-2
DNA: TGTGCCAGCAGCTCTGAAGGACAGGACACTGAAGCTTTCTTT
CDR3: CASSSEGQDTEAFF

size: .
D: .
J: TRBJ2-6
V: TRBV7-6
DNA: TGTGCCAGCAGCTTAGATGGGGGGGCGGTTAAGAGCTCTGGGGCCAACGGCCTGACTTTC
CDR3: CASSLDGGAVKSSGANGLTF

size: .
D: TRBD1
J: TRBJ1-4
V: TRBV30
DNA: TGTGCCTGGAGTGGGGACAGTAATGAAAAACTGTTTTTT
CDR3: CAWSGDSNEKLFF

size: few
D: .
J: TRBJ2-7
V: TRBV5-1
DNA: TGCGCCAGCAAAGGGACTGCGGTCGAGTACGAGCAGTACTTC
CDR3: CASKGTAVEYEQYF

size: .
D: .
J: TRBJ2-7
V: TRBV9
DNA: TGTGCCAGCAGCCCAGAGGGATTGAGGCCGGGGAACTCCTACGAGCAGTACTTC
CDR3: CASSPEGLRPGNSYEQYF

size: .
D: TRBD1
J: TRBJ2-3
V: TRBV19
DNA: TGTGCCAGTAGCCCGGGACAGGGCACAGATACGCAGTATTTT
CDR3: CASSPGQGTDTQYF

size: .
D: .
J: TRBJ1-5
V: TRBV2
DNA: TGTGCCAGCAGTGAAGTGATAAGCCGAAAGCATTTT
CDR3: CASSEVISRKHF

size: .
D: TRBD1
J: TRBJ2-7
V: TRBV27
DNA: TGTGCCAGCAGTTTATTGACAGGGGACGAGCAGTACTTC
CDR3: CASSLLTGDEQYF

size: .
D: TRBD2
J: TRBJ2-1
V: TRBV7-9
DNA: TGTGCCAGCAGCTTCCAGCGTCTAGCGGACTACAATGAGCAGTTCTTC
CDR3: CASSFQRLADYNEQFF

size: .
D: .
J: TRBJ1-5
V: TRBV19
DNA: TGTGCCAGTAGTATAGGGGCATATAGCAATCAGCCCCAGCATTTT
CDR3: CASSIGAYSNQPQHF

size: .
D: TRBD2
J: TRBJ2-2
V: TRBV27
DNA: TGTGCCAGCAGTTCGGAGGGGACTAAGAACACCGGGGAGCTGTTTTTT
CDR3: CASSSEGTKNTGELFF

size: .
D: TRBD1
J: TRBJ2-7
V: TRBV6-6
DNA: TGTGCCAGCAGTTTTCTCTTCGGACAGGGCAACTACGAGCAGTACTTC
CDR3: CASSFLFGQGNYEQYF

size: .
D: TRBD1
J: TRBJ2-1
V: TRBV10-1
DNA: TGCGCCAGCAGTGCAGGGGGCCGGGACAATGAGCAGTTCTTC
CDR3: CASSAGGRDNEQFF

size: .
D: .
J: TRBJ1-3
V: TRBV9
DNA: TGTGCCAGCAGCCCCAGTGGAGGGAACACCATATATTTT
CDR3: CASSPSGGNTIYF

size: few
D: .
J: TRBJ2-2
V: TRBV5-1
DNA: TGCGCCAGCAGAGGGCAGGGCAACACCGGGGAGCTGTTTTTT
CDR3: CASRGQGNTGELFF